The 7 T cell receptor beta chains listed next were all sequenced from one sample in a study of breast tumors, draining lymph nodes, adjacent tissues. One entry per CDR3 protein results from TCRdb running MiXCR on the multiplex PCR reads. The data hold 200,000 to 250,000 distinct CDR3 sequences, with about a third observed a single time. Breast cancer patients provided tissue from their axillary draining lymph nodes. The sample consisted of axillary lymph node tissue. The receptors here all came from a female donor with breast cancer. Some clones in this sample may be carry-over from other donors' samples.

This clonotype was detected ten times or more. The rearrangement uses TRBV9 and TRBJ1-2; the D is unclear. This CDR3 has 14 amino acids. V was cut by 0 bases and J by 7 bases, with 13 bases left in between. Germline assignment: CDR1 SGDLS and CDR2 YYNGEE. The CDR3 nucleotides read TGTGCCAGCAGCGTAGTGGCACAGATTATTGGCTACACCTTC. This translates into CASSVVAQIIGYTF.

This clonotype has a count of ten or more. The chain has TRBV6-6 and TRBJ1-6; weak D call: TRBD1 (6 bases). V lost 6 bases, J lost 7 bases, and 16 bases lay in between. This CDR3 spans 15 amino acids. Germline CDR1 MNHNY, CDR2 SVGAGI (reference sequence). CDR3 coding DNA: TGTGCCAGCAGGACGCACGCTACAGGGAATTCACCCCTCCACTTT. Protein: CASRTHATGNSPLHF.

Notes on this clonotype: Compared with germline, one end of the junction differs, possibly owing to a read error. The CDR3 sequence: CASSLGLAAVLEQCF. The DNA of the CDR3 is TGTGCCAGCAGCTTAGGACTAGCGGCAGTGTTAGAGCAGTGCTTC. The chain has TRBV11-2 and TRBJ2-7, with TRBD2 matching 9 bases. The V gene's germline CDR1 is SGHAT and CDR2 FQNNGV. CDR3 length: 15 residues.

Notes on this clonotype: Just one base apart from a much larger clone, this may be a read error. The V and J genes are TRBV10-3 and TRBJ2-4; no definite D call. The CDR3 consists of 13 residues. Germline V gene sequence: CDR1 ENHRY, CDR2 SYGVKD. The V end was cut by 3 bases, the J end by 13 bases, with 16 bases between. CDR3 region: CAISDLPYNEQYF. The CDR3 bases are TGTGCCATCAGTGACCTCCCTTACAATGAGCAGTACTTC.

Ten or more counts support this clonotype. The chain uses TRBV20-1 and TRBJ2-1, with 16 bases that match TRBD2. This CDR3 is 17 amino acids long. V lost 4 bases and J lost 1; bases outside the gene matches: 4. Looked up from germline, CDR1 is DFQATT and CDR2 is SNEGSKA (reference sequence). For the CDR3, the DNA is TGCAGTGCTACGAAGGGACTAGCGGGAGGGTCCTACAATGAGCAGTTCTTC. It is translated as CSATKGLAGGSYNEQFF.

This clonotype was seen repeatedly, ten times or more. The chain links TRBV6-2 or TRBV6-3 to TRBJ1-3; D gene uncertain. Germline assignment: CDR1 MNHEY and CDR2 SVGEGT. V was clipped by 5 bases and J by 0 bases, with 8 bases between them. The CDR3 runs to 14 residues. The CDR3 loop is CASSELSSGNTIYF. CDR3 nucleotides: TGTGCCAGCAGTGAACTCAGCTCTGGAAACACCATATATTTT.

This clonotype was detected ten times or more. The chain couples TRBV25-1 to TRBJ2-1; D is unclear. The CDR3 is made up of 13 amino acids. Per germline, CDR1 MGHDK and CDR2 SYGVNS. Trimming took off 4 bases at V and 1 base at J, with 5 bases between the two ends. The CDR3 sequence is CASSVASYNEQFF. In nucleotides, the CDR3 is TGTGCCAGCAGTGTAGCTTCCTACAATGAGCAGTTCTTC.